This is a list of T cell receptor beta chains from one sample in a study of T cell responses to AZD1222 COVID-19 vaccine. Clones were read by immunoSEQ multiplex PCR, and TCRdb kept only the in-frame ones, dropping some. The sample carries over 95,000 clones, roughly nine tenths recorded once. Sample: peripheral blood, taken on day 0 of AZD1222 vaccination. The receptor set was obtained from an adult in good health. Each CDR3 is given without its conserved first and last residue. The D gene is left open where the match is weak.

V	J	D	CDR3
TRBV3-1/TRBV3-2	TRBJ1-2	TRBD1	ASSQRQGNYNGYT
TRBV27	TRBJ2-2	NA	ASSSSGGSNTGELF
TRBV19	TRBJ1-1	NA	ASSTRDRRMNTEAF
TRBV9	TRBJ2-7	NA	ASSAGTGPLEQY
TRBV9	TRBJ1-1	TRBD1	ASSRRGGVTEAF
TRBV6-5	TRBJ2-7	NA	ASSYGPGRNEQY
TRBV10-2	TRBJ2-7	NA	ASSGPYTDEQY
TRBV9	TRBJ2-7	TRBD1	ASSVMGQGSYEQY
TRBV5-1	TRBJ1-2	TRBD1	ASSLGQGAAGYT
TRBV6-4	TRBJ2-7	NA	ASPPEQY
TRBV27	TRBJ1-2	NA	ASSENDLGRGYT
TRBV7-2	TRBJ1-3	NA	ASSLGAARSGNTIY
TRBV27	TRBJ1-2	NA	ASSPDRLKGYT
TRBV14	TRBJ1-1	TRBD1	ASSSGQGYFDFMNTEAF